This T cell receptor beta chain was recorded in a study of Graves' ophthalmopathy and Graves' hyperthyroidism. Study conclusions and caveats: Blood was where most expanded thyroid clonotypes above 0.001 frequency also turned up.

This CDR3 contains 15 residues. V was clipped by 10 bases and J by 4 bases, with 23 bases between them. Germline CDR1 SGHDN, CDR2 FVKESK. This clonotype was seen only a few times. Its antigen is unknown. Investigators amplified TCR beta CDR3 regions from RNA transcripts. HTBI primers were employed in first-round RT-PCR, then a second-round multiplex PCR followed. MiXCR was run by TCRdb on the multiplex PCR reads, yielding one entry per CDR3 protein. The sample lists more than 1,000,000 distinct CDR3 sequences, roughly 35% occurring once. The gene calls are TRBV14 and TRBJ2-7; D gene unclear. This TCR was recovered from an adult man with Graves' hyperthyroidism. Input material: peripheral blood or thyroid tissue (not recorded which). CDR3 region: CATLRSRSAIYEQYF. In DNA, the CDR3 is TGTGCCACCCTCCGAAGTCGCAGCGCGATTTACGAGCAGTACTTC.